Listed below are T cell receptor beta chains from one sample, sequenced in a study of blood T cells in healthy people across ages. TCRdb reprocessed the 5' RACE reads with MiXCR, giving one entry per CDR3 protein. The sample has hundreds of thousands of distinct CDR3 sequences, 58% seen once. Sequenced sample: blood. These receptor sequences come from a man in his fifties or sixties in good health. The CDR3 runs from the conserved cysteine through the conserved F or W. The order of the fields is clone size, J gene, D gene, V gene, CDR3 DNA, CDR3 protein. The D gene is left open where the match is weak. The size of a clone is reported for some rows only, either as once, few or many, or as a class for expanded clones.

clone_size: once
j_call: TRBJ2-3
d_call: TRBD1
v_call: TRBV5-5
cdr3_nt: TGTGCCAGCAGCTTGTTGATAGGGGGCGGAGAAGATACGCAGTATTTT
cdr3_aa: CASSLLIGGGEDTQYF

clone_size: .
j_call: TRBJ2-1
d_call: .
v_call: TRBV29-1
cdr3_nt: TGCAGCGTTGAAGACAGCAGGTACTACAATGAGCAGTTCTTC
cdr3_aa: CSVEDSRYYNEQFF

clone_size: few
j_call: TRBJ2-6
d_call: .
v_call: TRBV12-3/TRBV12-4
cdr3_nt: TGTGCCAGCAGTATCAGCCGCTCTGGGGCCAACGTCCTGACTTTC
cdr3_aa: CASSISRSGANVLTF

clone_size: few
j_call: TRBJ2-4
d_call: TRBD2
v_call: TRBV20-1
cdr3_nt: TGCAGTGCCCTAGCGGGGGGGCGAGCCAAAAACATTCAGTACTTC
cdr3_aa: CSALAGGRAKNIQYF

clone_size: .
j_call: TRBJ1-2
d_call: .
v_call: TRBV10-3
cdr3_nt: TGTGCCATCAGTGAACTAACGGCTGATTATGGCTACACCTTC
cdr3_aa: CAISELTADYGYTF

clone_size: .
j_call: TRBJ2-3
d_call: .
v_call: TRBV7-2
cdr3_nt: TGTGCCAGCAGCGTAGGGGCTAGCACAGATACGCAGTATTTT
cdr3_aa: CASSVGASTDTQYF

clone_size: .
j_call: TRBJ2-1
d_call: TRBD1
v_call: TRBV28
cdr3_nt: TGTGCCAGCAGAGTGGGGACAGGTCCCCACAATGAGCAGTTCTTC
cdr3_aa: CASRVGTGPHNEQFF

clone_size: .
j_call: TRBJ2-7
d_call: .
v_call: TRBV9
cdr3_nt: TGTGCCAGCAGCGCCCCCCCTTCCTACGAGCAGTACTTC
cdr3_aa: CASSAPPSYEQYF

clone_size: .
j_call: TRBJ2-1
d_call: TRBD2
v_call: TRBV20-1
cdr3_nt: TGCAGTGCCCCGGGACTAGCGAAAAGTGAGCAGTTCTTC
cdr3_aa: CSAPGLAKSEQFF

clone_size: .
j_call: TRBJ2-7
d_call: TRBD2
v_call: TRBV20-1
cdr3_nt: TGCAGTGCTACTAAGCGGGGGGGCATAGACGAGCAGTACTTC
cdr3_aa: CSATKRGGIDEQYF

clone_size: .
j_call: TRBJ2-4
d_call: .
v_call: TRBV14
cdr3_nt: TGTGCCAGCAGCCCCCGTTCCGTGGGGGAGCAGTACTTC
cdr3_aa: CASSPRSVGEQYF

clone_size: once
j_call: TRBJ2-3
d_call: .
v_call: TRBV20-1
cdr3_nt: TGCAGTGCTAGTTGGACAACAGATACGCAGTATTTT
cdr3_aa: CSASWTTDTQYF

clone_size: once
j_call: TRBJ2-3
d_call: .
v_call: TRBV29-1
cdr3_nt: TGCAGCGTTGACGACGGGGTAGGGTCAGATACGCAGTATTTT
cdr3_aa: CSVDDGVGSDTQYF

clone_size: few
j_call: TRBJ2-5
d_call: .
v_call: TRBV27
cdr3_nt: TGTGCCAGCAGTTTGCTGTGGCCAACCCAAGAGACCCAGTACTTC
cdr3_aa: CASSLLWPTQETQYF

clone_size: .
j_call: TRBJ1-2
d_call: .
v_call: TRBV27
cdr3_nt: TGTGCCAGCAGTCCTGGGACCTCCTATAGCTACACCTTC
cdr3_aa: CASSPGTSYSYTF

clone_size: few
j_call: TRBJ2-5
d_call: .
v_call: TRBV7-8
cdr3_nt: TGTGCCAGCAGCCTAGGGGTTAGGGCTAGTGAGACCCAGTACTTC
cdr3_aa: CASSLGVRASETQYF

clone_size: few
j_call: TRBJ2-5
d_call: .
v_call: TRBV12-3/TRBV12-4
cdr3_nt: TGTGCCAGCAGTTTAAGGAATGGGCCTAAGGTAGAGACCCAGTACTTC
cdr3_aa: CASSLRNGPKVETQYF

clone_size: few
j_call: TRBJ1-2
d_call: .
v_call: TRBV12-3/TRBV12-4
cdr3_nt: TGTGCCAGCAGTTTTCGCCAAAACTATGGCTACACCTTC
cdr3_aa: CASSFRQNYGYTF

clone_size: few
j_call: TRBJ2-5
d_call: TRBD1
v_call: TRBV11-2
cdr3_nt: TGTGCCAGCAGCTTAAACTACAGGGGGAGGGAGACCCAGTACTTC
cdr3_aa: CASSLNYRGRETQYF

clone_size: .
j_call: TRBJ2-7
d_call: .
v_call: TRBV3-1
cdr3_nt: TGTGCCAGCAGCCAACCCGGGAGCTACTACGAGCGGTACTTC
cdr3_aa: CASSQPGSYYERYF

clone_size: .
j_call: TRBJ2-5
d_call: .
v_call: TRBV18
cdr3_nt: TGTGCCAGCTCACCATTGGAGGGGGGAATGGAGACCCAGTACTTC
cdr3_aa: CASSPLEGGMETQYF

clone_size: .
j_call: TRBJ2-7
d_call: .
v_call: TRBV5-1
cdr3_nt: TGCGCCAGCAGCTTGGCCAACATATTAAGCTCCTACAATGAGCAGTACTTC
cdr3_aa: CASSLANILSSYNEQYF

clone_size: few
j_call: TRBJ2-7
d_call: TRBD2
v_call: TRBV19
cdr3_nt: TGTGCCAGTAGTATAGGACTAGCCACCTACGAGCAGTACTTC
cdr3_aa: CASSIGLATYEQYF